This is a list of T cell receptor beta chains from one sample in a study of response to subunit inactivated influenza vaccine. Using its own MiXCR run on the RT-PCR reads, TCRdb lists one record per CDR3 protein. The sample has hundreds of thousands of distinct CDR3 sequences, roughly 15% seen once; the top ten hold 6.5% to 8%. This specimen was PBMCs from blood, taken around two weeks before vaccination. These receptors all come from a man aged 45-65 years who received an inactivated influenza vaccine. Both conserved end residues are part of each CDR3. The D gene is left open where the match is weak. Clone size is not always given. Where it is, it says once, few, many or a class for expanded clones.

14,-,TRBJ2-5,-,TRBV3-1,CASSQNTGSGTQYF,TGTGCCAGCAGCCAGAACACAGGGTCCGGGACCCAGTACTTC
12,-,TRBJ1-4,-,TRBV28,CASRTTGEKLFF,TGTGCCAGCAGAACAACAGGTGAAAAACTGTTTTTT
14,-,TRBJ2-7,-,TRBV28,CASSLFDRAYEQYF,TGTGCCAGCAGCCTCTTCGACAGAGCCTACGAGCAGTACTTC
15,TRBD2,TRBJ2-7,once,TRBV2,CASKTGLAGIYEQYF,TGTGCCAGCAAAACGGGACTAGCGGGGATCTACGAGCAGTACTTC
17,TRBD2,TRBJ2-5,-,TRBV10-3,CATTSRLAGSRGETQYF,TGTGCCACTACCTCCCGGCTAGCGGGGTCCCGAGGAGAGACCCAGTACTTC
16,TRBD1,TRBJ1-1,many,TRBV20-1,CSARDETGRWDTEAFF,TGCAGTGCCCGGGACGAGACAGGGAGGTGGGACACTGAAGCTTTCTTT
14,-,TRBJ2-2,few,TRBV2,CASSESWGAGELFF,TGTGCCAGCAGTGAAAGTTGGGGGGCCGGGGAGCTGTTTTTT
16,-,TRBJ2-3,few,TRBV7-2,CASSFEGGIRSDTQYF,TGTGCCAGCAGCTTCGAAGGGGGTATAAGGTCAGATACGCAGTATTTT
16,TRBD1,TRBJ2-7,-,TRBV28,CASIGPDRGRVYEQYF,TGTGCCAGCATCGGACCAGATAGGGGGCGCGTGTACGAGCAGTACTTC
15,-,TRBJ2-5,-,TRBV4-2,CASSQESTTGETQYF,TGTGCCAGCAGCCAAGAATCGACGACCGGGGAGACCCAGTACTTC
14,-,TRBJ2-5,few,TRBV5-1,CASSLAGRAETQYF,TGCGCCAGCAGCTTGGCCGGCAGGGCAGAGACCCAGTACTTC
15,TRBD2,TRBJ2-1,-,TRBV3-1,CASSQPSGRAREQFF,TGTGCCAGCAGCCAACCTAGCGGGAGGGCCAGAGAGCAGTTCTTC
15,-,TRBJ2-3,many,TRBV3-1,CASTPGLYSTDTQYF,TGTGCCAGCACGCCGGGACTTTATTCGACGGATACGCAGTATTTT
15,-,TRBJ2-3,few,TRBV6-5,CASSYYTGAMSTQYF,TGTGCCAGCAGTTACTATACGGGTGCGATGAGTACGCAGTATTTT
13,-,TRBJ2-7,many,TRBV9,CASSAGLLYEQYF,TGTGCCAGCAGCGCCGGACTCCTCTACGAGCAGTACTTC
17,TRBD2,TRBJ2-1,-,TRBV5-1,CASSALLAGEPYNEQFF,TGCGCCAGCAGCGCCTTACTAGCGGGGGAGCCCTACAATGAGCAGTTCTTC
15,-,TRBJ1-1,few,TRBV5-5,CASSLAPGGVTEAFF,TGTGCCAGCAGCTTGGCCCCGGGGGGAGTGACTGAAGCTTTCTTT
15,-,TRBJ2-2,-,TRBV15,CATSSSRINTGELFF,TGTGCCACCAGCAGTTCGCGGATAAACACCGGGGAGCTGTTTTTT
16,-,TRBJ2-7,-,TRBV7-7,CASSFSTGLIIKEQYF,TGTGCCAGCAGTTTTAGTACGGGACTGATAATTAAAGAGCAGTACTTC
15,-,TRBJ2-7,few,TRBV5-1,CASSAGQRPSYEQYF,TGCGCCAGCAGCGCGGGACAGAGGCCCTCCTACGAGCAGTACTTC
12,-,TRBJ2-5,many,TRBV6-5,CASSRGWGPQYF,TGTGCCAGCTCTAGAGGGTGGGGGCCCCAGTACTTC
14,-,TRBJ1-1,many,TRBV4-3,CASSQDLRGTEAFF,TGCGCCAGCAGCCAAGATCTAAGAGGTACTGAAGCTTTCTTT
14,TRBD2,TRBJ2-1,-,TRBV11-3,CASSRGGDLNEQFF,TGTGCCAGCAGCCGGGGGGGTGACCTCAATGAGCAGTTCTTC
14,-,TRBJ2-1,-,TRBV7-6,CASSPVGGRGEQFF,TGTGCCAGCAGCCCCGTCGGGGGGCGGGGTGAGCAGTTCTTC
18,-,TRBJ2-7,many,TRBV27,CASSPRAGSARGTYEQYF,TGTGCCAGCAGTCCCCGAGCCGGGAGTGCCCGGGGGACCTACGAGCAGTACTTC